The 23 T cell receptor beta chains given below trace back to one sample, sequenced in a study of TIL therapy for anti-PD-1-resistant metastatic lung cancer. The time point was: pre-treatment sample, taken before nivolumab and TIL therapy. This was the immunoSEQ v3 assay. The assay was immunoSEQ multiplex PCR, and TCRdb's table has in-frame clones only and misses some. The table has more than 9,500 clones, roughly three quarters seen once. The specimen was blood, collected at baseline. Every receptor here comes from a person aged 25-85 years with non-small cell lung cancer.

The chain recombines TRBV6-4 with TRBJ2-3, with TRBD2 identical over 9 bases. The CDR3 totals 16 residues. J gave up 1 base and V 3 bases, and 5 bases lay outside the gene matches. Germline V lookup: CDR1 MRHNA, CDR2 SNTAGT. The CDR3 protein is CASSERASGGTDTQYF. CDR3 bases: TGTGCCAGCAGTGAGAGGGCTAGCGGGGGCACAGATACGCAGTATTTT.

The J gene is TRBJ1-1, the V gene TRBV6-4; maybe TRBD1 (5 bases). Trimming left V 7 bases short and J 1 base short, with 10 bases between. CDR1 and CDR2 (germline): MRHNA, SNTAGT. This CDR3 comprises 13 residues. The CDR3 loop reads CASTKGRNTEAFF. For the CDR3, the DNA is TGTGCCAGCACGAAGGGGCGGAACACTGAAGCTTTCTTT.

The chain combines TRBV14 with TRBJ2-7, with 7 bases identical to TRBD1. The V segment lost 5 bases and the J segment 6 bases; nucleotides outside the gene matches: 13. Germline CDR1 and CDR2: SGHDN and FVKESK. The CDR3 covers 15 residues. Here the CDR3 DNA reads TGTGCCAGCAGCGAACGACAGGGAAGGCCGGGCGAGCAGTACTTC. Amino acids: CASSERQGRPGEQYF.

The gene calls are TRBV4-1 and TRBJ2-5; tentatively, D is TRBD1 (6 bases). This CDR3 spans 17 amino acids. V lost 0 bases to trimming and J lost 5 bases, with 19 bases between them. Looked up from germline, CDR1 is MGHRA and CDR2 is YSYEKL. CDR3 in DNA: TGCGCCAGCAGCCAAGATGGGGGTACAGGGTTTCTGGAGACCCAGTACTTC. As protein: CASSQDGGTGFLETQYF.

The V gene is TRBV30, the J gene TRBJ1-5; a possible D gene is TRBD1 (6 bases). Germline V gene lookup returns CDR1 GTSNPN and CDR2 SVGIG (reference sequence). The ends were cut back, 6 bases at V and 4 bases at J, with 10 bases in the middle. This CDR3 has 12 residues. Here the CDR3 reads CACGTPNQPQHF. The CDR3, as DNA: TGTGCCTGCGGGACACCGAATCAGCCCCAGCATTTT.

CDR3 amino acids: CASSLGGSAYEQYF. CDR3 bases: TGTGCCAGCAGCTTGGGAGGTAGCGCCTACGAGCAGTACTTC. V usage is TRBV7-3 and J usage is TRBJ2-5, with D possibly matching TRBD2 (6 bases). The J call is doubtful: the DNA matches TRBJ2-7 better. Germline V gene lookup returns CDR1 SGHTA and CDR2 FQGTGA. CDR3 length: 14 residues.

The V gene is TRBV30, the J gene TRBJ2-5, with a weak D call TRBD2 (6 bases). Germline V CDR1 and CDR2: GTSNPN, SVGIG (reference sequence). V was cut by 5 bases and J by 7 bases, with 14 bases left in between. This CDR3 spans 12 amino acids. The CDR3 sequence: CAWERAEGTQYF. Here the CDR3 DNA reads TGTGCCTGGGAGCGGGCCGAAGGGACCCAGTACTTC.

V and J are TRBV19 and TRBJ2-1, with TRBD2 identical over 11 bases. The CDR3 runs to 17 residues. V lost 1 base, J lost 8 bases, and 10 bases stayed unmatched. Germline V gives CDR1 LNHDA, CDR2 SQIVND (reference sequence). The DNA for the CDR3 is TGTGCCAGTAGTATAGGGCCCCTAGCGGGAGGCACCCATGAGCAGTTCTTC. Protein: CASSIGPLAGGTHEQFF.

The rearrangement links TRBV7-6 to TRBJ1-1, with unresolved D. The V end was cut by 1 base, the J end by 1 base, with 10 bases between. The length of the CDR3 is 15 residues. Germline values: CDR1 SGHVS, CDR2 FNYEAQ. The CDR3, as DNA: TGTGCCAGCAGCTTAGAGGTCACCTCGAACACTGAAGCTTTCTTT. As protein: CASSLEVTSNTEAFF.

The V call is TRBV28, the J call TRBJ1-6; D remains unclear. The CDR3 runs 11 residues. Between the trimmed V and J ends, which lost 7 bases and 8 bases, there was a span of 6 bases. Germline assignment: CDR1 MDHEN and CDR2 SYDVKM. CDR3: CASNDHSPLHF. For the CDR3, the DNA is TGTGCCAGCAACGACCATTCACCCCTCCACTTT.

The gene calls are TRBV7-8 and TRBJ1-1; D might be TRBD1 (6 bases). The CDR3 covers 13 residues. Germline V gene sequence: CDR1 SGHVS, CDR2 FQNEAQ. The V and J ends lost 5 bases and 1 base respectively, with 8 bases between them. The CDR3 DNA follows: TGTGCCAGCAGCGTACAGGGGAACACTGAAGCTTTCTTT. Translated: CASSVQGNTEAFF.

This chain uses TRBV6-1 with TRBJ2-5; D gene uncertain. CDR1 is MNHNS, CDR2 SASEGT, per germline. This CDR3 comprises 12 residues. V dropped 7 bases and J dropped 2 bases, with 8 bases sitting between them. The CDR3 sequence: CASTPGQETQYF. In DNA form, the CDR3 reads TGTGCCAGCACCCCAGGTCAAGAGACCCAGTACTTC.

The rearrangement joins TRBV18 to TRBJ1-1; a possible D gene is TRBD1 (5 bases). This CDR3 comprises 14 residues. From germline, CDR1 is KGHSH and CDR2 LQKENI. V was shortened by 3 bases and J by 5 bases, with 13 bases between the two germline ends. The CDR3 here is CASSPPGLRTEAFF. CDR3 in DNA: TGTGCCAGCTCACCGCCAGGGCTTCGGACTGAAGCTTTCTTT.

This chain links TRBV30 with TRBJ2-7, with D unresolved. Trimming took 0 bases from V and 6 from J, leaving 6 bases between them. The V gene's germline CDR1 is GTSNPN and CDR2 SVGIG (reference sequence). The CDR3 sequence is 11 residues long. This CDR3 reads CAWSVGSEQYF. The CDR3 nucleotides read TGTGCCTGGAGTGTAGGGTCCGAGCAGTACTTC.

CDR3 sequence reads: CASSQGQGRWEKLFF. DNA for the CDR3: TGCGCCAGCAGCCAAGGCCAGGGGCGGTGGGAAAAACTGTTTTTT. This chain joins TRBV4-1 and TRBJ1-4, with D maybe TRBD1 (6 bases). Trimming took off 1 base at V and 8 bases at J, with 14 bases between the two ends. Germline loops: CDR1 MGHRA, CDR2 YSYEKL. The CDR3 contains 15 residues.

This chain uses TRBV29-1 with TRBJ2-1; 8 positions match TRBD2. The length of the CDR3 is 16 residues. CDR1 SQVTM and CDR2 ANQGSEA come from the germline V gene. The trim removed 0 bases at V and 4 bases at J, leaving 8 bases unmatched. The CDR3 loop is CSVEDLLTSAYNEQFF. In DNA form, the CDR3 reads TGCAGCGTTGAAGATCTTTTGACTAGCGCTTACAATGAGCAGTTCTTC.

The chain is built from TRBV2 and TRBJ1-5; D gene unclear. The CDR3 runs to 14 residues. CDR1 and CDR2 from the germline V gene are SNHLY and FYNNEI. V gave up 3 bases and J gave up 7 bases, with 13 bases separating them. In DNA, the CDR3 is TGTGCCAGCAGTGACGGCGCTCGAATCCAGCCCCAGCATTTT. Translation: CASSDGARIQPQHF.

V usage is TRBV2 and J usage is TRBJ2-2; either TRBD1 or TRBD2 may supply D (5 bases each). Between the trimmed V and J ends, which lost 2 bases and 5 bases, there was a span of 12 bases. Per germline, CDR1 SNHLY and CDR2 FYNNEI. The CDR3 covers 15 residues. The CDR3 bases are TGTGCCAGCAGTGAATATGGGGGAGAGACCGGGGAGCTGTTTTTT. As protein: CASSEYGGETGELFF. Combining the CDR3 with reference TRBV2 and TRBJ2-2 gives the whole variable domain EPEVTQTPSHQVTQMGQEVILRCVPISNHLYFYWYRQILGQKVEFLVSFYNNEISEKSEIFDDQFSVERPDGSNFTLKIRSTKLEDSAMYFCASSEYGGETGELFFGEGSRLTVL.

This chain connects TRBV15 to TRBJ1-2; tentatively, D is TRBD1 (6 bases). Germline V lookup: CDR1 LNHNV, CDR2 YYDKDF (reference sequence). This CDR3 has 15 amino acids. V was cut by 0 bases and J by 7 bases, with 15 bases left in between. The CDR3 loop reads CATSRDLRGPSGYTF. CDR3 coding DNA: TGTGCCACCAGCAGAGATTTGCGGGGGCCGTCTGGCTACACCTTC.

The chain carries TRBV2 and TRBJ2-2; possibly TRBD2 for D (5 bases). Trimming removed 8 bases at V and 5 bases at J, with 21 bases between. In germline, CDR1 is SNHLY, CDR2 FYNNEI. The CDR3 has 16 amino acids. CDR3 region: CASGGSRVFGTGELFF. As DNA, the CDR3 is TGTGCCAGCGGTGGATCGAGGGTGTTCGGGACCGGGGAGCTGTTTTTT.

V and J are TRBV19 and TRBJ1-3; possible D gene TRBD1, 5 bases. Germline assignment: CDR1 LNHDA and CDR2 SQIVND (reference sequence). Trimming cost V 10 bases and J 2 bases, with 27 bases left between them. The CDR3 has 18 residues. The CDR3 coding sequence is TGTGCCACCGGAGGCGGGGGAATGGAGGGAGTAGCTGGAAACACCATATATTTT. It codes for CATGGGGMEGVAGNTIYF.

This clone has just a few counts. The chain recombines TRBV7-9 with TRBJ2-3, with TRBD1 as a possible D gene (5 bases). Germline V gives CDR1 SEHNR, CDR2 FQNEAQ (reference sequence). The CDR3 length is 12 residues. V shed 6 bases and J shed 2 bases, with 6 bases lying between them. The CDR3 DNA reads as TGTGCCAGCAGGGACAACACAGATACGCAGTATTTT. It codes for CASRDNTDTQYF.

The V call is TRBV4-3, the J call TRBJ2-3; a possible D gene is TRBD2 (5 bases). Germline CDR1 is LGHNA and CDR2 is YSLEER. The ends were cut back, 0 bases at V and 3 bases at J, with 10 bases in the middle. This CDR3 comprises 15 residues. CDR3 residues: CASSQERGWTDTQYF. The CDR3 coding sequence is TGCGCCAGCAGCCAAGAGAGAGGGTGGACAGATACGCAGTATTTT.